This is a list of T cell receptor beta chains from one sample in a study of T cells in Graves' hyperthyroidism and ophthalmopathy. In TCRdb, the multiplex PCR reads were re-called with MiXCR into one record per CDR3 protein. The data show roughly 500,000 distinct CDR3 sequences, approximately 14% seen once. Specimen: blood. All receptors come from a woman aged 25-40 years with Graves' hyperthyroidism that later progressed to Graves' ophthalmopathy. The CDR3 runs from the conserved cysteine through the conserved F or W. A D gene is named only where the DNA matches it firmly. Some rows mark clone size as missing; the rest say once, few, many or name a class of expanded clone.

cdr3_nt,cdr3_aa,clone_size,j_call,d_call,v_call,cdr3_length
TGTGCCAGCAGCTTGCATACCTTCATGAACACTGAAGCTTTCTTT,CASSLHTFMNTEAFF,NA,TRBJ1-1,NA,TRBV5-6,15
TGTGCCAGCAGCTCGATGAAACCGGGTCTCCTTCATTACAATGAGCAGTTCTTC,CASSSMKPGLLHYNEQFF,few,TRBJ2-1,NA,TRBV11-2,18
TGTGCCAGCAGGAAGGACTCCACCTCCTACGAGCAGTACTTC,CASRKDSTSYEQYF,NA,TRBJ2-7,NA,TRBV2,14
TGTGCCAGCACCGATGGGGCGCCGTCGGACACTGAAGCTTTCTTT,CASTDGAPSDTEAFF,many,TRBJ1-1,NA,TRBV6-2/TRBV6-3,15
TGTGCCAGCACCAGGGGGCTAGCGGGAGGCACAGATACGCAGTATTTT,CASTRGLAGGTDTQYF,NA,TRBJ2-3,TRBD2,TRBV12-3/TRBV12-4,16
TGCAGCGCGGGACAAAGTCTGAACGAGCAGTACTTC,CSAGQSLNEQYF,many,TRBJ2-7,NA,TRBV29-1,12
TGTGCCAGCAGTTCCGCCCAGGGGATTGGCACAGATACGCAGTATTTT,CASSSAQGIGTDTQYF,many,TRBJ2-3,NA,TRBV28,16
TGTGCCAGTAGACCCCTTAGCGGCTCCACAGATACGCAGTATTTT,CASRPLSGSTDTQYF,many,TRBJ2-3,NA,TRBV19,15
TGTGCCAGCAGCTTGTTTAGCGGCTCCATCTACAATGAGCAGTTCTTC,CASSLFSGSIYNEQFF,NA,TRBJ2-1,NA,TRBV5-6,16
TGTGCCAGCAGCGGAGAGGACAGGAACACTGAAGCTTTCTTT,CASSGEDRNTEAFF,few,TRBJ1-1,NA,TRBV3-1,14
TGTGCCAGCTCTCCCGGGACAGGGGGTGATCAGCCCCAGCATTTT,CASSPGTGGDQPQHF,few,TRBJ1-5,TRBD1,TRBV18,15
TGTGCCAGCAGTTTGGTAGGACGGCCGGAGACCCAGTACTTC,CASSLVGRPETQYF,many,TRBJ2-5,NA,TRBV28,14
TGCAGCGTTGGTTACGGGGAAGGTGAAGCTTTCTTT,CSVGYGEGEAFF,many,TRBJ1-1,NA,TRBV29-1,12
TGTGCCAGCAGCCAAGATCGGAAGGGCCATGAGCAGTTCTTC,CASSQDRKGHEQFF,few,TRBJ2-1,NA,TRBV3-1,14
TGTGCCAGCAGTCTACCCCGACAGGGGGCCTACGAGCAGTACTTC,CASSLPRQGAYEQYF,many,TRBJ2-7,TRBD1,TRBV6-2/TRBV6-3,15
TGTGCCAGTAGTATAGGCGCTGTTGAAAACACCATATATTTT,CASSIGAVENTIYF,many,TRBJ1-3,NA,TRBV19,14
TGTGCCAGCAGTTTAGGAGGGGGCTTTCAGCCCCAGCATTTT,CASSLGGGFQPQHF,many,TRBJ1-5,TRBD1,TRBV27,14
TGTGCCAGCAGACCTAGCGGCACTAGCACAGATACGCAGTATTTT,CASRPSGTSTDTQYF,NA,TRBJ2-3,TRBD2,TRBV6-2/TRBV6-3,15
TGTGCCAGCAGGGGCGGGACAGGGGGGAACGAGCAGTACTTC,CASRGGTGGNEQYF,many,TRBJ2-7,TRBD1,TRBV28,14
TGTGCCAGCAGGGCTAGCGGGAGCTCCTACAATGAGCAGTTCTTC,CASRASGSSYNEQFF,many,TRBJ2-1,TRBD2,TRBV12-3/TRBV12-4,15
TGTGCCAGCTCACCAGGGGAACCCCAGTTCTTC,CASSPGEPQFF,many,TRBJ2-1,NA,TRBV18,11
TGTGCCAGCAGTGAGGGACTAGCGGGTATTAGCTCCTACAATGAGCAGTTCTTC,CASSEGLAGISSYNEQFF,many,TRBJ2-1,TRBD2,TRBV6-1,18
TGTGCCAGCAGCCAAGAAAGGCGAGCCTCTGGGGCCAACGTCCTGACTTTC,CASSQERRASGANVLTF,many,TRBJ2-6,NA,TRBV3-1,17
TGTGCCAGCAGGGGTTTGGCACCTGAAGCTTTCTTT,CASRGLAPEAFF,many,TRBJ1-1,NA,TRBV27,12
TGTGCCTGGAGCCGCACTCGTCGGGGGGCGGCTAGCACAGATACGCAGTATTTT,CAWSRTRRGAASTDTQYF,NA,TRBJ2-3,NA,TRBV30,18
TGTGCCAGCAGCCAGGACAGGGGTAGCAATCAGCCCCAGCATTTT,CASSQDRGSNQPQHF,NA,TRBJ1-5,TRBD1,TRBV6-1,15
TGTGCCAGCAGCTTAGAAGGGGGGATCGGCAAAAACATTCAGTACTTC,CASSLEGGIGKNIQYF,few,TRBJ2-4,NA,TRBV7-2,16
TGTGCCAGCAGTTCGGCGGGGGGTAAAGAGACCCAGTACTTC,CASSSAGGKETQYF,many,TRBJ2-5,TRBD2,TRBV6-5,14
TGCGCCAGCAGCCTCGAGGCAGGGCGAAGTACTGAAGCTTTCTTT,CASSLEAGRSTEAFF,few,TRBJ1-1,NA,TRBV4-3,15
TGTGCCACCCTCCCGCGGGAATCCTACGAGCAGTACTTC,CATLPRESYEQYF,many,TRBJ2-7,NA,TRBV28,13
TGTGCCAGCGGAGGGCGTAGCTCCTACGAGCAGTACTTC,CASGGRSSYEQYF,few,TRBJ2-7,NA,TRBV12-3/TRBV12-4,13
TGTGCCAGCAGCGCCCAGGGGGGGGGATCTATGAACACTGAAGCTTTCTTT,CASSAQGGGSMNTEAFF,few,TRBJ1-1,TRBD1,TRBV9,17
TGTGCCAGCAGTTACTTCGGAGACAACTACAATGAGCAGTTCTTC,CASSYFGDNYNEQFF,many,TRBJ2-1,NA,TRBV6-2/TRBV6-3,15
TGTGCCAGCAGCTTATTAGTGGGCGAAAAACTGTTTTTT,CASSLLVGEKLFF,many,TRBJ1-4,NA,TRBV13,13
TGTGCCTGCGGTACAGGGGGGGGCTCCTACGAGCAGTACTTC,CACGTGGGSYEQYF,many,TRBJ2-7,NA,TRBV30,14
TGCGCCAGCAGAGAGGGCCCCTCCTACGAGCAGTACTTC,CASREGPSYEQYF,many,TRBJ2-7,NA,TRBV10-2,13
TGCAGTGCTAGTGCACAGGGGGGAGCCAAAAACATTCAGTACTTC,CSASAQGGAKNIQYF,many,TRBJ2-4,TRBD1,TRBV20-1,15
TGTGCCAGCAGTTGGCGGGGAACTAATGAAAAACTGTTTTTT,CASSWRGTNEKLFF,many,TRBJ1-4,NA,TRBV27,14
TGTGCCAGCAGTGGAGCGAGTATGGCCTACTTC,CASSGASMAYF,many,TRBJ2-5,NA,TRBV2,11
TGCAGTGCTCAAAAGACAGGGGTTCCCTACGAGCAGTACTTC,CSAQKTGVPYEQYF,many,TRBJ2-7,TRBD1,TRBV20-1,14
TGTGCCAGCAGTTACTCGGCAGGGGGATCTGGCTACACCTTC,CASSYSAGGSGYTF,many,TRBJ1-2,TRBD1,TRBV6-6,14
TGTGCCAGCAGTTTACTAGACAGGGGGGAATCACCCCTCCACTTT,CASSLLDRGESPLHF,many,TRBJ1-6,TRBD1,TRBV12-3/TRBV12-4,15
TGTGCCAGCAGTGAGCAACAGGGGGTAACCTACGAGCAGTACTTC,CASSEQQGVTYEQYF,many,TRBJ2-7,TRBD1,TRBV6-1,15
TGTGCCAGCACGACCTATACCGCAGATACGCAGTATTTT,CASTTYTADTQYF,many,TRBJ2-3,NA,TRBV7-2,13